These 19 T cell receptor beta chains were sequenced from one sample in a study of cytomegalovirus exposure and HLA in healthy donors. The study ran its PCR with 60 Vbeta and 13 Jbeta primers. Assay used: immunoSEQ multiplex PCR; TCRdb lists only in-frame clones, some missing. The table includes 150,000 or so clones, 65% to 85% detected once. The sequenced material came from PBMCs. Receptors originate from a woman aged 40 to 55 in good health and CMV-seropositive.

The chain uses TRBV9 and TRBJ1-2; the D gene is possibly TRBD1 (6 bases). CDR1 is SGDLS and CDR2 is YYNGEE in the germline V gene. V was trimmed by 0 bases and J by 7 bases, leaving 10 bases between them. This CDR3 has 13 amino acids. The CDR3 DNA is TGTGCCAGCAGCGTAGGAGGGGGTAGTGGCTACACCTTC. The encoded protein is CASSVGGGSGYTF.

The chain employs TRBV7-2 and TRBJ1-2, with D perhaps TRBD1 (6 bases). V gave up 8 bases and J gave up 8 bases, with 18 bases separating them. The CDR3 totals 13 residues. Looked up from germline, CDR1 is SGHTA and CDR2 is FQGNSA. The CDR3 protein is CASLLQGSMGYTF. DNA for the CDR3: TGTGCCAGCCTCCTACAGGGTTCAATGGGCTACACCTTC. The variable domain in full, completed from reference TRBV7-2 and TRBJ1-2, reads GAGVSQSPSNKVTEKGKDVELRCDPISGHTALYWYRQSLGQGLEFLIYFQGNSAPDKSGLPSDRFSAERTGGSVSTLTIQRTQQEDSAVYLCASLLQGSMGYTFGSGTRLTVV.

V is TRBV6-6 and J is TRBJ1-2; 8 nucleotides agree with TRBD1. Per germline, CDR1 MNHNY and CDR2 SVGAGI (reference sequence). CDR3 length equals 14 residues. The J segment lost 7 bases and the V segment lost 6 bases, leaving 10 bases of the junction unmatched. DNA for the CDR3: TGTGCCAGCAGCTTAGGACAGGGAGGGGGTGGCTACACCTTC. Its translation is CASSLGQGGGGYTF.

The genes are TRBV4-1 and TRBJ2-7; TRBD1 matches at 8 bases. Germline V gene sequence: CDR1 MGHRA, CDR2 YSYEKL. The CDR3 spans 14 residues. Trimming removed 6 bases from V and 1 base from J; junction bases left unmatched: 5. This chain's CDR3 is CASRPTGASYEQYF. The CDR3 bases are TGCGCCAGCAGGCCGACAGGGGCTTCCTACGAGCAGTACTTC.

J is TRBJ2-3 and V is TRBV6-4, with 11 bases identical to TRBD2. Looked up from germline, CDR1 is MRHNA and CDR2 is SNTAGT. V dropped 2 bases and J dropped 5; count of bases not matched to a gene: 9. This CDR3 region has 17 residues. CDR3 nucleotide sequence: TGTGCCAGCAGTGACACCTTTAGCGGGGGGGCCAGAGATACGCAGTATTTT. Its protein is CASSDTFSGGARDTQYF.

This rearrangement joins TRBV6-1 to TRBJ1-5, with D uncertain. V was clipped by 7 bases and J by 2 bases, with 9 bases between them. This CDR3 is built from 13 residues. The germline gives CDR1 MNHNS, CDR2 SASEGT. The CDR3 reads CASNVEGNQPQHF. CDR3 nucleotide sequence: TGTGCCAGCAACGTCGAGGGCAATCAGCCCCAGCATTTT.

V is TRBV2 and J is TRBJ1-2; 9 positions match TRBD1. There are 15 residues in the CDR3. Germline CDR1 SNHLY, CDR2 FYNNEI. V trimming: 5 bases; J trimming: 5 bases; junction bases outside the gene matches: 9. In nucleotides, the CDR3 is TGTGCCAGCAGTCTCTTGGACAGGGGATTTTATGGCTACACCTTC. This codes for CASSLLDRGFYGYTF. Full variable domain (missing parts from reference TRBV2 and TRBJ1-2): EPEVTQTPSHQVTQMGQEVILRCVPISNHLYFYWYRQILGQKVEFLVSFYNNEISEKSEIFDDQFSVERPDGSNFTLKIRSTKLEDSAMYFCASSLLDRGFYGYTFGSGTRLTVV.

The rearrangement uses TRBV10-3 and TRBJ1-4; 9 nucleotides agree with TRBD1. The CDR3 is 17 residues long. The V and J ends lost 5 bases and 7 bases, in that order; junction bases with no gene match: 14. In germline, CDR1 is ENHRY, CDR2 SYGVKD. The CDR3 loop is CAISLTEPGTGSEKLFF. The CDR3 coding sequence is TGTGCCATCAGTCTCACCGAACCGGGGACAGGGAGTGAAAAACTGTTTTTT.

The CDR3 nucleotides read TGTGCCAGCAGATACGGGACAGTTCCGACCCCCCTCCACTTT. It codes for CASRYGTVPTPLHF. J is TRBJ1-6 and V is TRBV6-5, with 7 bases identical to TRBD1. V dropped 6 bases and J dropped 13; count of bases not matched to a gene: 12. In germline, CDR1 is MNHEY, CDR2 SVGAGI. This CDR3 is 14 amino acids long.

The gene calls are TRBV7-9 and TRBJ1-4, with 9 positions matching TRBD1. The CDR3 runs to 16 residues. The germline CDR1 and CDR2 sequences are SEHNR and FQNEAQ (reference sequence). The V and J ends lost 1 base and 2 bases, in that order; junction bases with no gene match: 2. CDR3 sequence reads: CASSLGDRATNEKLFF. CDR3 nucleotides: TGTGCCAGCAGCTTAGGGGACAGGGCTACTAATGAAAAACTGTTTTTT.

The J gene is TRBJ2-3, the V gene TRBV2; no clear D gene. V was trimmed by 8 bases and J by 0 bases, leaving 9 bases between them. This CDR3 contains 13 residues. Per the germline V gene, CDR1 is SNHLY and CDR2 is FYNNEI. CDR3 protein: CASRRWSTDTQYF. The CDR3 DNA is TGTGCCAGCCGGCGGTGGAGCACAGATACGCAGTATTTT.

The V and J genes are TRBV30 and TRBJ1-3; a possible D gene is TRBD1 (5 bases). Trimming left V 3 bases short and J 6 bases short, with 15 bases between. This CDR3 region has 14 residues. Germline lookup yields CDR1 GTSNPN and CDR2 SVGIG (reference sequence). The CDR3 reads CAWRDNLQKNTIYF. The CDR3 nucleotides are TGTGCCTGGAGGGACAATCTCCAGAAAAACACCATATATTTT.

This rearrangement joins TRBV5-6 to TRBJ2-5, with a weak D call TRBD1 (6 bases). Deletions cut 1 base from V and 3 bases from J, with 10 bases between. Germline lookup yields CDR1 SGHDT and CDR2 YYEEEE. This CDR3 comprises 14 residues. DNA of the CDR3: TGTGCCAGCAGCTTGAAACAGGGAAAAGAGACCCAGTACTTC. Its translation is CASSLKQGKETQYF.

V is TRBV28 and J is TRBJ1-1, with 8 nucleotides matching TRBD1. The CDR3 is 13 amino acids. V lost 5 bases and J lost 3; bases outside the gene matches: 2. Germline-derived CDR1 and CDR2 are MDHEN and SYDVKM. CDR3 nucleotides: TGTGCCAGCAGTCAGGGGGCTGACACTGAAGCTTTCTTT. It translates to CASSQGADTEAFF.

The J gene is TRBJ1-1, the V gene TRBV29-1; D is possibly TRBD1 (6 bases). CDR3 length: 15 amino acids. V lost 6 bases and J lost 1, with 18 bases in between. CDR1 SQVTM and CDR2 ANQGSEA come from the germline V gene. The CDR3 DNA is TGCAGCGTCGCAGAGACCACAGGGTGGAACACTGAAGCTTTCTTT. Translated: CSVAETTGWNTEAFF.

The chain has TRBV19 and TRBJ1-5; D not certain. V lost 6 bases to trimming and J lost 3 bases, with 6 bases between them. The CDR3 has 12 residues. The germline gives CDR1 LNHDA, CDR2 SQIVND (reference sequence). CDR3 bases: TGTGCCAGTAGCCAGATCAATCAGCCCCAGCATTTT. Translated, it gives CASSQINQPQHF.

CDR3 nucleotide sequence: TGTGCCAGCAGGTCAACACAGGGGGCGGCTTTCTTT. Translating it yields CASRSTQGAAFF. The V gene is TRBV28, the J gene TRBJ1-1; 9 positions match TRBD1. Trimming took 6 bases from V and 11 from J; bases not matched to a gene: 7. The germline gives CDR1 MDHEN, CDR2 SYDVKM. CDR3 size: 12 residues.

This clone appeared a few times. The V call is TRBV7-8, the J call TRBJ2-1; TRBD1 might be the D (6 bases). The V gene lost 3 bases and the J gene lost 2 bases, with 14 bases spanning the gap. The CDR3 has 16 amino acids. CDR1 SGHVS and CDR2 FQNEAQ come from the germline V gene. The CDR3 is CASSFKQGTAYNEQFF. The CDR3 DNA is TGTGCCAGCAGCTTTAAGCAGGGGACGGCCTACAATGAGCAGTTCTTC.

The chain couples TRBV19 to TRBJ1-3, with D unresolved. V lost 7 bases to trimming and J lost 4 bases, with 11 bases between them. Germline assignment: CDR1 LNHDA and CDR2 SQIVND (reference sequence). This CDR3 contains 13 residues. The CDR3 loop is CASTLRAGNTIYF. CDR3 DNA: TGTGCCAGTACCCTGAGGGCCGGAAACACCATATATTTT.